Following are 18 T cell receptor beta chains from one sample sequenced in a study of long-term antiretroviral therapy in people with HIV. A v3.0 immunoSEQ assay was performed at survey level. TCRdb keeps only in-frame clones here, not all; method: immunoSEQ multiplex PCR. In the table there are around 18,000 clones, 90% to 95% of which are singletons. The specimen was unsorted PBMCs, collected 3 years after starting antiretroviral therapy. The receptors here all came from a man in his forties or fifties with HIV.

The CDR3 sequence is CASKLQGSSYNEQFF. CDR3 nucleotides: TGTGCCAGCAAGCTGCAGGGGAGCTCCTACAATGAGCAGTTCTTC. The chain carries TRBV27 and TRBJ2-1, with D perhaps TRBD1 (6 bases). Trimming stripped 7 bases from V and 0 bases from J, with 13 bases between. The germline V gene has CDR1 MNHEY and CDR2 SMNVEV (reference sequence). The CDR3 length is 15 residues.

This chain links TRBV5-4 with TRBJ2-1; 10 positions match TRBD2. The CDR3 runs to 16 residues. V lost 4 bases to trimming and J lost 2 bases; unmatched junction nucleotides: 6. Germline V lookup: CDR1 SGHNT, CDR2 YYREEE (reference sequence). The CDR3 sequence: CASSPVSGGTYNEQFF. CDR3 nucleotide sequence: TGTGCCAGCAGCCCTGTTAGCGGGGGGACCTACAATGAGCAGTTCTTC.

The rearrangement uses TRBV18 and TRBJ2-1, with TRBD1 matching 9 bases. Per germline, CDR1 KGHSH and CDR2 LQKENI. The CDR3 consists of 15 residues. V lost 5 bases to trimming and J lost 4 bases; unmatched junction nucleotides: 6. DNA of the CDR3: TGTGCCAGCTCATTGCCCGGGACAGGGTACAATGAGCAGTTCTTC. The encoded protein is CASSLPGTGYNEQFF.

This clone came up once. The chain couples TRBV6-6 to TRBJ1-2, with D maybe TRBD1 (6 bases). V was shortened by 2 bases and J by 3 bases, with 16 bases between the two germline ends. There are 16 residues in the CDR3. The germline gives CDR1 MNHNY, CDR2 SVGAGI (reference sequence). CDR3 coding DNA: TGTGCCAGCAGTTACCCTGGGGGAGCAGGGGACTATGGCTACACCTTC. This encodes CASSYPGGAGDYGYTF.

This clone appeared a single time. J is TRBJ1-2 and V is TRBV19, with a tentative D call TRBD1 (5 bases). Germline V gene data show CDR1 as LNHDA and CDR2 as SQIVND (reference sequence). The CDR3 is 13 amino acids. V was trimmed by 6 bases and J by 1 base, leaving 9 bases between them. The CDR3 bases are TGTGCCAGTAGGGCAGGGCATAACTATGGCTACACCTTC. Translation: CASRAGHNYGYTF. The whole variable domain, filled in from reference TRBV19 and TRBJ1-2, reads DGGITQSPKYLFRKEGQNVTLSCEQNLNHDAMYWYRQDPGQGLRLIYYSQIVNDFQKGDIAEGYSVSREKKESFPLTVTSAQKNPTAFYLCASRAGHNYGYTFGSGTRLTVV.

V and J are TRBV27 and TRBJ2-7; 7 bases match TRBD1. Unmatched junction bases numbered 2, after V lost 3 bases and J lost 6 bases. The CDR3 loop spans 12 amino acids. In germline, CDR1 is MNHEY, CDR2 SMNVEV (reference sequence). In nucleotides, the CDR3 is TGTGCCAGCAGTTTTCCAGGGGGCGAGCAGTACTTC. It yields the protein CASSFPGGEQYF.

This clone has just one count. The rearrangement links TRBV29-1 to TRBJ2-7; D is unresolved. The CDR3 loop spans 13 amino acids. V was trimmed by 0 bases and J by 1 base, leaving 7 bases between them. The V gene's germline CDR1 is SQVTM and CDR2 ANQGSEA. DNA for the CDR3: TGCAGCGTTGAAGATGGGCAGTCCTACGAGCAGTACTTC. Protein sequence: CSVEDGQSYEQYF.

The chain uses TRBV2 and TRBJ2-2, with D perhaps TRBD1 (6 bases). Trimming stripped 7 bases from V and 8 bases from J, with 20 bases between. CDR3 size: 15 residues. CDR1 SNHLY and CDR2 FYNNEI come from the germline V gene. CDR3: CASTGERTEGGELFF. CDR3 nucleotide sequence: TGTGCCAGCACCGGGGAGAGGACAGAAGGGGGGGAGCTGTTTTTT. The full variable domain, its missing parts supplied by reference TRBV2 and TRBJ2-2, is EPEVTQTPSHQVTQMGQEVILRCVPISNHLYFYWYRQILGQKVEFLVSFYNNEISEKSEIFDDQFSVERPDGSNFTLKIRSTKLEDSAMYFCASTGERTEGGELFFGEGSRLTVL.

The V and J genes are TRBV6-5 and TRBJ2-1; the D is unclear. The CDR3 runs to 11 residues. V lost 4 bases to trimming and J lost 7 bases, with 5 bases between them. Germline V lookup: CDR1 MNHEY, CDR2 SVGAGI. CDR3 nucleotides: TGTGCCAGCAGTTCAAGGAATGAGCAGTTCTTC. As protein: CASSSRNEQFF.

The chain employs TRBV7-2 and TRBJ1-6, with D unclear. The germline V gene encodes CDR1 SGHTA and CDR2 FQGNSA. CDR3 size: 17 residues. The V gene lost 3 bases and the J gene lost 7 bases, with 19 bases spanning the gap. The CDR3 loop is CASSFWGVSGRNSPLHF. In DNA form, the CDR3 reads TGTGCCAGCAGCTTTTGGGGAGTCTCGGGGAGGAATTCACCCCTCCACTTT.

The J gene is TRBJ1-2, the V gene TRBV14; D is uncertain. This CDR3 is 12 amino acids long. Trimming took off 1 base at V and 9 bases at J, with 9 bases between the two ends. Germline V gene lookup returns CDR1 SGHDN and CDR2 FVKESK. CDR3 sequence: CASSQGPRSYTF. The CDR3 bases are TGTGCCAGCAGCCAAGGACCAAGGAGCTACACCTTC.

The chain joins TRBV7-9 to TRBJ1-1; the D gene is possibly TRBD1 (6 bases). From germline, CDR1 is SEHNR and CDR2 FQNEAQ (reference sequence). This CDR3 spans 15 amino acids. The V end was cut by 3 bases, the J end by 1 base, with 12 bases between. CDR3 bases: TGTGCCAGCAGCTTGTCAGGGGACGCGAACACTGAAGCTTTCTTT. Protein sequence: CASSLSGDANTEAFF.

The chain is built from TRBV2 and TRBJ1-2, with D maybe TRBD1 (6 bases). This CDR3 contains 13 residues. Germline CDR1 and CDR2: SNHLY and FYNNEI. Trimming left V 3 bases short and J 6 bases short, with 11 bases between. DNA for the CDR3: TGTGCCAGCAGTGACTCGAGGGGGAATGGCTACACCTTC. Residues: CASSDSRGNGYTF.

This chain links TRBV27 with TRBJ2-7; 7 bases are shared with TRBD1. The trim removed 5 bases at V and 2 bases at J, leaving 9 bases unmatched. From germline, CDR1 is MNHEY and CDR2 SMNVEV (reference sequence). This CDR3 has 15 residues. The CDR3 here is CASSPMTGTAYEQYF. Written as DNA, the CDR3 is TGTGCCAGCAGTCCGATGACCGGGACAGCCTACGAGCAGTACTTC.

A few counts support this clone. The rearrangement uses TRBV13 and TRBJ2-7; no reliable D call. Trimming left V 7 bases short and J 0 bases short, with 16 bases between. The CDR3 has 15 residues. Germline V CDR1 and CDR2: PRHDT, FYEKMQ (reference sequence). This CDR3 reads CASKNGYSSSYEQYF. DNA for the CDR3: TGTGCCAGCAAAAATGGGTACAGCTCCTCCTACGAGCAGTACTTC. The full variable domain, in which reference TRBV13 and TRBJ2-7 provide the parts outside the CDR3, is AAGVIQSPRHLIKEKRETATLKCYPIPRHDTVYWYQQGPGQDPQFLISFYEKMQSDKGSIPDRFSAQQFSDYHSELNMSSLELGDSALYFCASKNGYSSSYEQYFGPGTRLTVT.

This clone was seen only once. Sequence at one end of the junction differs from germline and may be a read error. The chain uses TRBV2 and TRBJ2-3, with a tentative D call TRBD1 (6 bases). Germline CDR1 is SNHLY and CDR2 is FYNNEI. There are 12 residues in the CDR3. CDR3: CASILQQGTGTF. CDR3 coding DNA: TGTGCCAGCATCCTTCAACAGGGCACGGGTACCTTT.

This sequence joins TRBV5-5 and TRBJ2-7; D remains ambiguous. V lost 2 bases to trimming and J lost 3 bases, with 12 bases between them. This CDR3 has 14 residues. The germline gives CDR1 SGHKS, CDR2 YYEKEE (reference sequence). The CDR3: CASSFEAGFYEQYF. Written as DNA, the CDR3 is TGTGCCAGCAGCTTCGAGGCTGGGTTCTACGAGCAGTACTTC. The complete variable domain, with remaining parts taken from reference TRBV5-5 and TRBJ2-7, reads DAGVTQSPTHLIKTRGQQVTLRCSPISGHKSVSWYQQVLGQGPQFIFQYYEKEERGRGNFPDRFSARQFPNYSSELNVNALLLGDSALYLCASSFEAGFYEQYFGPGTRLTVT.

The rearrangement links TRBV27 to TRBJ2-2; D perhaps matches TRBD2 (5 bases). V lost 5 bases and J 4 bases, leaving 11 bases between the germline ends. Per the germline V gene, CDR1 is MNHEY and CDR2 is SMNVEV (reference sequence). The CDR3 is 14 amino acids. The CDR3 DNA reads TGTGCCAGCAGTCAACTAGTAGGCACCGGGGAGCTGTTTTTT. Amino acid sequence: CASSQLVGTGELFF.